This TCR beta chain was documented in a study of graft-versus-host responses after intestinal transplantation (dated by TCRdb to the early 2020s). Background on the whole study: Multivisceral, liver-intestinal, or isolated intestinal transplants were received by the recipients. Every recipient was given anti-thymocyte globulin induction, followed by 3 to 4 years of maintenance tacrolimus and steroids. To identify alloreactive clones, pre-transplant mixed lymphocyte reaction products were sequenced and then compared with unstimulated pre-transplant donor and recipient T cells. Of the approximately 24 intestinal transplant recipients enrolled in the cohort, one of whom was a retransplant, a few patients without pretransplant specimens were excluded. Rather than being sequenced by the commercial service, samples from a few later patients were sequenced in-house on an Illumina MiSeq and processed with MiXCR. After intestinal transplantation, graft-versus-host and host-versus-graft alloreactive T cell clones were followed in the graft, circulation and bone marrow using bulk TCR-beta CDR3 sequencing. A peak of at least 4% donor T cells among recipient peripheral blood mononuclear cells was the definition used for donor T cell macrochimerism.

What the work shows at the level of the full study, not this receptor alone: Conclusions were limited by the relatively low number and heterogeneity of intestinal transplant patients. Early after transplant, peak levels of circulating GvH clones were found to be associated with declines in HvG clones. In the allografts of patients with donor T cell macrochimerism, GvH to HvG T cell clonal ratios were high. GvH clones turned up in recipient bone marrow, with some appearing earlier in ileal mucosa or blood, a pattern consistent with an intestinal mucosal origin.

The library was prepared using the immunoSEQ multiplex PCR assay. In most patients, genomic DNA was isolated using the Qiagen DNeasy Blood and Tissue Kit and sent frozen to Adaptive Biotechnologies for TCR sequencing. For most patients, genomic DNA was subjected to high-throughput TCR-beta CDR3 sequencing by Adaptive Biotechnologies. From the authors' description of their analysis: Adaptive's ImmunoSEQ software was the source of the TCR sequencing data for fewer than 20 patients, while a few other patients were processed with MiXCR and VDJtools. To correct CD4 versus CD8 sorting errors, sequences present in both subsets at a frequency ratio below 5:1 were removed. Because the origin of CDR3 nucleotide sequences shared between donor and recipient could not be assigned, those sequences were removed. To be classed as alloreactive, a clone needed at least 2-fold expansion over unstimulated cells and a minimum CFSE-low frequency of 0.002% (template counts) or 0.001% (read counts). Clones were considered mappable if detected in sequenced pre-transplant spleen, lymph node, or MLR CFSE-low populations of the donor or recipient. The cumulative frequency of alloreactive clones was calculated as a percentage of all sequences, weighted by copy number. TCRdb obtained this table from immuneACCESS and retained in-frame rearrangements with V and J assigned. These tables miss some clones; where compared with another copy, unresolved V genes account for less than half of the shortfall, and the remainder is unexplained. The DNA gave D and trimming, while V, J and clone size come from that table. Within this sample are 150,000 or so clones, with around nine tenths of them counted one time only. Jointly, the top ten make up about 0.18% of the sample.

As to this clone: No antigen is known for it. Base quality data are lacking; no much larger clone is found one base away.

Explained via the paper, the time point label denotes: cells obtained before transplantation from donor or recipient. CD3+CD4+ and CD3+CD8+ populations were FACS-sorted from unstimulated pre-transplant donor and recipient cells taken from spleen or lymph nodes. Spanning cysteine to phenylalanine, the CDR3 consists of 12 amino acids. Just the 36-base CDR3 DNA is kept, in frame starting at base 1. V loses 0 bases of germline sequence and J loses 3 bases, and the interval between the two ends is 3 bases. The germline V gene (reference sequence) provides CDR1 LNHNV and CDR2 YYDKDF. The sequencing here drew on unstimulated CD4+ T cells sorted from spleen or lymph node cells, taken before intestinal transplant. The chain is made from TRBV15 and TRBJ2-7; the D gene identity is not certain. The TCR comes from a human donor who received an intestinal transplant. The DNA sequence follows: TGTGCCACCAGCAGAGATCTCTACGAGCAGTACTTC. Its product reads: CATSRDLYEQYF.